Below are 22 T cell receptor beta chains sequenced from a single sample in a study of blood T cells in healthy people across ages. The use of a sample-barcoded 5' primer and a J-beta primer mix characterized a second PCR of about 7 to 12 cycles. TCRdb reprocessed the 5' RACE reads with MiXCR, giving one entry per CDR3 protein. The table includes roughly 700,000 distinct CDR3 sequences, about 32% detected once. Sequencing was performed on blood. The receptors shown here come from a woman of 80 years or more in good health.

This clonotype occurred many times. The chain combines TRBV4-1 with TRBJ1-2; D unclear. The V end lost 0 bases, the J end lost 4 bases, and 15 bases lay between the germline ends. The V gene's germline CDR1 is MGHRA and CDR2 YSYEKL. This CDR3 has 16 amino acids. This chain's CDR3 is CASSQEVRGRSYGYTF. The CDR3 DNA reads TGCGCCAGCAGCCAAGAGGTACGGGGAAGAAGCTATGGCTACACCTTC.

The rearrangement uses TRBV7-9 and TRBJ1-4, with a weak D call TRBD1 (6 bases). Trimming took off 4 bases at V and 3 bases at J, with 12 bases between the two ends. In germline, CDR1 is SEHNR, CDR2 FQNEAQ (reference sequence). This CDR3 has 15 amino acids. CDR3 in amino acids: CASSSSGAPNEKLFF. The CDR3 nucleotides are TGTGCCAGCAGCTCCTCAGGGGCGCCTAATGAAAAACTGTTTTTT.

This clonotype was seen a few times. It may be a read error: a sequence one base away is much more abundant. V and J are TRBV4-1 and TRBJ2-5; possibly TRBD1 or TRBD2 for D (5 bases each). V was cut by 1 base and J by 11 bases, with 23 bases left in between. CDR3 size: 16 residues. Germline lookup yields CDR1 MGHRA and CDR2 YSYEKL. The CDR3: CASSQGLGTGRDEQYF. DNA for the CDR3: TGCGCCAGCAGCCAAGGACTCGGGACGGGAAGGGATGAGCAGTACTTC.

This clonotype was recorded at least ten times. The chain carries TRBV5-1 and TRBJ1-2; TRBD1 might be the D (5 bases). V was shortened by 3 bases and J by 5 bases, with 14 bases between the two germline ends. Germline V lookup: CDR1 SGHRS, CDR2 YFSETQ. This CDR3 has 14 residues. DNA for the CDR3: TGCGCCAGCAGCTCAGGGACTGCAGGATATGGCTACACCTTC. Translation gives CASSSGTAGYGYTF.

V usage is TRBV7-3 and J usage is TRBJ1-6, with 9 bases identical to TRBD1. The trim removed 5 bases at V and 8 bases at J, leaving 7 bases unmatched. The V gene's germline CDR1 is SGHTA and CDR2 FQGTGA. This CDR3 region has 15 residues. As DNA, the CDR3 is TGTGCCAGCAGCCCCTTCGGGGACAGGGATTCACCCCTCCACTTT. Protein sequence: CASSPFGDRDSPLHF.

This clonotype was counted at least ten times. The chain couples TRBV20-1 to TRBJ2-5; a weak D match, TRBD2 (6 bases). This CDR3 region has 14 residues. V lost 6 bases and J lost 3, with 17 bases in between. In germline, CDR1 is DFQATT, CDR2 SNEGSKA (reference sequence). The CDR3 spells CSAVGERAEETQYF. CDR3 nucleotide sequence: TGCAGTGCCGTAGGAGAGCGGGCAGAAGAGACCCAGTACTTC.

This clonotype was counted between two and nine times. The V gene is TRBV6-2 or TRBV6-3, the J gene TRBJ1-2, with D possibly matching TRBD1 (5 bases). The V end lost 6 bases, the J end lost 1 base, and 9 bases lay between the germline ends. CDR3 length: 13 residues. The germline V gene has CDR1 MNHEY and CDR2 SVGEGT. The CDR3 nucleotides read TGTGCCAGCAGGGGACGGGATAACTATGGCTACACCTTC. Its protein product is CASRGRDNYGYTF.

The sample holds many counts of this clonotype. The rearrangement uses TRBV9 and TRBJ2-5, with 7 bases that match TRBD1. The CDR3 totals 15 residues. The germline CDR1 and CDR2 sequences are SGDLS and YYNGEE. V lost 4 bases to trimming and J lost 1 base; unmatched junction nucleotides: 7. CDR3 in amino acids: CASSLPTGIQETQYF. As DNA, the CDR3 is TGTGCCAGCAGCTTGCCGACAGGGATCCAAGAGACCCAGTACTTC.

This clonotype has a handful of counts. The V gene is TRBV27, the J gene TRBJ1-6; D unclear. This CDR3 spans 13 amino acids. Trimming pared 7 bases from V and 0 bases from J, leaving 4 bases between. Germline loops: CDR1 MNHEY, CDR2 SMNVEV (reference sequence). CDR3 bases: TGTGCCAGCAAGAGCTCCTATAATTCACCCCTCCACTTT. It is translated as CASKSSYNSPLHF.

The chain couples TRBV20-1 to TRBJ2-5, with D uncertain. The CDR3 has 11 residues. V was pared by 5 bases and J by 5 bases, with 9 bases between. CDR1 is DFQATT, CDR2 SNEGSKA, per germline (reference sequence). The CDR3 nucleotides read TGCAGTGCTCCGGCACGGGAGACCCAGTACTTC. This sequence encodes CSAPARETQYF.

The gene calls are TRBV4-2 and TRBJ2-2; D is possibly TRBD2 (6 bases). Germline CDR1 is LGHNA and CDR2 is YNFKEQ. The CDR3 spans 13 residues. V was pared by 3 bases and J by 7 bases, with 9 bases between. The CDR3 DNA follows: TGTGCCAGCAGCCAGGGGCGGGGCGGGGAGCTGTTTTTT. This gives the protein CASSQGRGGELFF.

This clonotype has just a few counts. A much bigger clone sits one base away, suggesting this may be a read error. The chain joins TRBV5-6 to TRBJ2-4, with D unclear. CDR3 size: 14 residues. V was clipped by 0 bases and J by 6 bases, with 10 bases between them. Germline V gives CDR1 SGHDT, CDR2 YYEEEE. CDR3 in amino acids: CASSLGPRRNIQYF. CDR3 in DNA: TGTGCCAGCAGCTTGGGACCACGACGAAACATTCAGTACTTC. Using reference TRBV5-6 and TRBJ2-4 for the parts outside the CDR3, the full variable domain is DAGVTQSPTHLIKTRGQQVTLRCSPKSGHDTVSWYQQALGQGPQFIFQYYEEEERQRGNFPDRFSGHQFPNYSSELNVNALLLGDSALYLCASSLGPRRNIQYFGAGTRLSVL.

This clonotype was found many times. The chain couples TRBV19 to TRBJ1-5; no clear D. The V gene lost 6 bases and the J gene lost 0 bases, with 12 bases spanning the gap. The CDR3 extends over 15 amino acids. Germline loops: CDR1 LNHDA, CDR2 SQIVND (reference sequence). DNA for the CDR3: TGTGCCAGTAGCTACGTTGGGGATAGCAATCAGCCCCAGCATTTT. It encodes CASSYVGDSNQPQHF.

Ten or more counts support this clonotype. The rearrangement links TRBV4-2 to TRBJ2-1, with D hard to call. With 0 bases removed from V and 10 bases from J, the gap between germline ends came to 10 bases. Germline-derived CDR1 and CDR2 are LGHNA and YNFKEQ. CDR3 length: 13 amino acids. The CDR3, as DNA: TGTGCCAGCAGCCAAGATCAATTATCAGAGCAGTTCTTC. It is translated as CASSQDQLSEQFF.

This clonotype was observed a few times. This chain uses TRBV7-2 with TRBJ2-1; TRBD1 aligns across 7 bases. Judging by the DNA end, TRBJ2-7 fits better; the J call may be wrong. Germline V gene data show CDR1 as SGHTA and CDR2 as FQGNSA. This CDR3 has 15 residues. CDR3 amino acids: CASSLRGRSYNEQYF. CDR3 DNA sequence: TGTGCCAGCAGCTTAAGGGGGCGCTCCTACAATGAGCAGTACTTC.

The rearrangement links TRBV29-1 to TRBJ1-2; D unresolved. The CDR3 loop spans 11 amino acids. V was cut by 5 bases and J by 2 bases, with 6 bases left in between. From germline, CDR1 is SQVTM and CDR2 ANQGSEA. The CDR3 region is CSVFLNYGYTF. CDR3 nucleotide sequence: TGCAGCGTTTTTCTCAACTATGGCTACACCTTC.

This clonotype was detected a few times. The chain has TRBV7-3 and TRBJ2-2; TRBD1 might be the D (6 bases). CDR3 size: 15 residues. CDR1 SGHTA and CDR2 FQGTGA come from the germline V gene. V was clipped by 7 bases and J by 1 base, with 13 bases between them. As DNA, the CDR3 is TGTGCCAGCACCCCAGTGGGACAGAACACCGGGGAGCTGTTTTTT. This encodes CASTPVGQNTGELFF.

This clonotype appeared a few times. The chain combines TRBV20-1 with TRBJ1-1; possibly TRBD1 for D (5 bases). CDR3 length: 14 amino acids. Trimming removed 5 bases at V and 5 bases at J, with 18 bases between. The germline V gene has CDR1 DFQATT and CDR2 SNEGSKA (reference sequence). Written as DNA, the CDR3 is TGCAGTGCTCGTTTGGCCTCAGGGCGGACTGAAGCTTTCTTT. Amino acid sequence: CSARLASGRTEAFF.

A few counts support this clonotype. The CDR3 loop reads CASSEWVPTGELFF. The CDR3 nucleotides read TGTGCCAGCAGTGAATGGGTACCCACCGGGGAGCTGTTTTTT. This chain joins TRBV25-1 and TRBJ2-2; D not certain. This CDR3 is built from 14 residues. Germline CDR1 is MGHDK and CDR2 is SYGVNS. V gave up 1 base and J gave up 4 bases, with 7 bases separating them.

The V call is TRBV20-1, the J call TRBJ2-5; 8 positions match TRBD1. Looked up from germline, CDR1 is DFQATT and CDR2 is SNEGSKA (reference sequence). V lost 5 bases to trimming and J lost 11 bases; unmatched junction nucleotides: 13. There are 13 residues in the CDR3. The CDR3 coding sequence is TGCAGTGCTCCAAGACAGGGGCGGACTGAGCAGTACTTC. Translated, it gives CSAPRQGRTEQYF.

This clonotype was observed once. V is TRBV20-1 and J is TRBJ1-1, with D maybe TRBD1 (5 bases). The CDR3 loop spans 13 amino acids. V shed 7 bases and J shed 3 bases, with 15 bases lying between them. Looked up from germline, CDR1 is DFQATT and CDR2 is SNEGSKA (reference sequence). CDR3 sequence: CSVPRTKYTEAFF. CDR3 sequence (DNA): TGCAGTGTGCCCCGGACAAAGTACACTGAAGCTTTCTTT.

The chain combines TRBV5-1 with TRBJ2-7; 10 bases agree with TRBD2. Trimming took 5 bases from V and 7 from J; bases not matched to a gene: 9. This CDR3 has 14 amino acids. CDR1 is SGHRS, CDR2 YFSETQ, per germline. For the CDR3, the DNA is TGCGCCAGCAGATCCGGACTAGCGGCCTCTGAGCAGTACTTC. This translates into CASRSGLAASEQYF.